This T cell receptor (beta chain) was identified during a study of blood T cell repertoires in COVID-19. About the research overall: Nucleic acid was either cDNA or gDNA, and it came from T cells, B-cell-depleted T cells, or PBMCs.

Assay used: immunoSEQ multiplex PCR; TCRdb lists only in-frame clones, some missing. Of 300,000 to 400,000 clones listed, 88% are singletons. The V gene lost 6 bases and the J gene lost 8 bases, with 16 bases spanning the gap. CDR1 is LNHDA, CDR2 SQIVND, per germline (reference sequence). This CDR3 comprises 14 residues. Seattle enrolled patients during active infection and tracked them longitudinally. This TCR was sampled from an older woman with COVID-19, enrolled during active disease. The J gene is TRBJ1-4, the V gene TRBV19, with TRBD1 as a possible D gene (5 bases). Sequenced input: peripheral blood. Written as DNA, the CDR3 is TGTGCCAGTAGACTACGGGGGGTGGAGGAAAAACTGTTTTTT. Translation: CASRLRGVEEKLFF.